This TCR beta chain was found in a study of blood T cell repertoires in COVID-19. Regarding this clone: One end of the junction fails to match germline, which may point to a read error.

Germline CDR1 and CDR2: MNHNY and SVGAGI (reference sequence). The CDR3 consists of 20 residues. Original data processing: The authors estimated nucleated cell counts from reference gene primer amplification. Data came from immunoSEQ multiplex PCR; TCRdb stores just in-frame clones and leaves some out. V and J calls and clone size are as listed in that table; D and trimming were resolved from the DNA. The sample shows some 200,000 clones, 88% of them seen only once. V and J are TRBV6-6 and TRBJ2-6; 8 bases match TRBD1. This TCR came from a man younger than 35 with active or convalescent COVID-19. The specimen sequenced was peripheral blood. CDR3 sequence: CAGSWTGYFNSDSGANVLTF. CDR3 nucleotides: TGTGCCGGCAGCTGGACAGGGTATTTTAATTCGGACTCTGGGGCCAACGTCCTGACTTTC.